This T cell receptor (beta chain) appears in the sequencing data of a study of identical twins. General study points: The abundant beta clonotypes from cord blood had fewer insertions, and memory repertoires had none of this. Researchers reported excess low generation probability among twin-shared out-of-frame alpha sequences. Surplus twin overlap in beta out-of-frame sequences was less pronounced.

Unique molecular identifiers were present on cDNA, and template switching added a universal primer site. In TCRdb, the 5' RACE reads were re-called with MiXCR into one record per CDR3 protein. This table has 1,800,000 or so distinct CDR3 sequences, under 35% appearing once. The CDR3 contains 17 residues. V gave up 0 bases and J gave up 0 bases, with 15 bases separating them. CDR1 and CDR2 (germline): MRHNA, SNTAGT. This clonotype was recorded only once. Its antigen is as yet unknown. This sequence was found in a newborn girl in good health. Sequencing was done on a sample of cord blood. The chain combines TRBV6-4 with TRBJ2-7; TRBD1 or TRBD2 may be the D gene (5 bases each). The DNA of the CDR3 is TGTGCCAGCAGTGACTCCGGGGCAGCTACTCTCTCCTACGAGCAGTACTTC. Translation: CASSDSGAATLSYEQYF.